The clone carrying this T cell receptor beta chain was detected only a few times. What it binds is unknown. This sample was taken from a study of T cells in Graves' hyperthyroidism and ophthalmopathy. Study-level points and caveats: Blood also showed most of the thyroid clonotypes that were expanded above 0.001. Model predictions of ophthalmopathy came a median about six months before onset.

Patients aged 18 to 65 had newly diagnosed hyperthyroidism that had lasted under 2 months. Amplified TCR beta CDR3 regions came from RNA transcripts. The study used the HTBI primer set for a first-round RT-PCR of the TCR CDR3. In TCRdb, the multiplex PCR reads were re-called with MiXCR into one record per CDR3 protein. The repertoire has under 350,000 distinct CDR3 sequences, roughly a fifth of them found once; the top ten carry under 55%. V dropped 10 bases and J dropped 8 bases, with 23 bases sitting between them. CDR1 and CDR2 (germline): MDHEN, SYDVKM. CDR3 length equals 15 residues. The chain carries TRBV28 and TRBJ1-4, with D unclear. The clonotype originates from a woman aged 45-65 years with Graves' hyperthyroidism. Sequenced material: blood. CDR3 sequence reads: CATASQTPGGEKLFF. CDR3 nucleotides: TGTGCCACAGCCTCCCAGACTCCCGGAGGGGAAAAACTGTTTTTT.